Presented here are 25 T cell receptor beta chains from one specimen sequenced in a study of shared T cell receptors in the human thymus. TCRdb keeps only in-frame clones here, not all; method: immunoSEQ multiplex PCR. The sample includes under 850,000 clones, roughly 90% of them seen just once. These data were likewise used in another study, on human thymus T cells.

Sequencing was done on a sample of thymocytes. These receptor sequences come from a boy under two years old with a congenital heart defect.

The V call is TRBV7-2, the J call TRBJ2-7, with D maybe TRBD2 (6 bases). This CDR3 has 17 amino acids. Germline loops: CDR1 SGHTA, CDR2 FQGNSA. V gave up 2 bases and J gave up 0 bases, with 17 bases separating them. The CDR3 reads CASSLRRVPPSSYEQYF. The DNA for the CDR3 is TGTGCCAGCAGCTTACGGAGGGTCCCTCCAAGCTCCTACGAGCAGTACTTC.

The chain couples TRBV18 to TRBJ2-7; tentative D call: TRBD1 (6 bases). The CDR3 sequence is 16 residues long. V was shortened by 0 bases and J by 2 bases, with 14 bases between the two germline ends. Germline CDR1 is KGHSH and CDR2 is LQKENI. The chain's CDR3 is CASSPPRDRSAYEQYF. The CDR3 region has the DNA TGTGCCAGCTCACCACCGCGCGACAGGTCGGCCTACGAGCAGTACTTC. Full variable domain (rest looked up from reference TRBV18 and TRBJ2-7): NAGVMQNPRHLVRRRGQEARLRCSPMKGHSHVYWYRQLPEEGLKFMVYLQKENIIDESGMPKERFSAEFPKEGPSILRIQQVVRGDSAAYFCASSPPRDRSAYEQYFGPGTRLTVT.

This rearrangement joins TRBV27 to TRBJ2-7; D not certain. The ends were cut back, 3 bases at V and 3 bases at J, with 12 bases in the middle. Per the germline V gene, CDR1 is MNHEY and CDR2 is SMNVEV (reference sequence). CDR3 length equals 14 residues. CDR3 bases: TGTGCCAGCAGTTTCCGGCGGCTGCACTACGAGCAGTACTTC. It yields the protein CASSFRRLHYEQYF.

The chain joins TRBV21-1 to TRBJ1-3; the tabulated D call, TRBD1, remains unverified against the DNA. TRBV21-1 is listed as a pseudogene. The CDR3 extends over 16 amino acids. CDR3 sequence (DNA): TGTGCCAGCAGCAAAGCGGAGGGGGCTAACGGAAACACCATATATTTT. Translation: CASSKAEGANGNTIYF.

J is TRBJ2-1 and V is TRBV10-2; TRBD2 aligns across 9 bases. CDR3 length: 16 amino acids. J lost 10 bases, V lost 8 bases, and 18 bases had no gene match. The germline V gene has CDR1 WSHSY and CDR2 SAAADI. CDR3 loop: CASGGFGGREGPEQFF. The DNA of the CDR3 is TGCGCCAGCGGAGGGTTTGGGGGGCGGGAGGGCCCCGAGCAGTTCTTC.

The chain couples TRBV18 to TRBJ2-7; 7 bases map to TRBD2. V lost 5 bases to trimming and J lost 1 base; unmatched junction nucleotides: 5. The CDR3 has 14 residues. Germline-derived CDR1 and CDR2 are KGHSH and LQKENI. This chain's CDR3 is CASSAGVLSYEQYF. Here the CDR3 DNA reads TGTGCCAGCTCAGCGGGGGTCCTATCCTACGAGCAGTACTTC.

The chain links TRBV13 to TRBJ2-7, with D possibly matching TRBD1 (5 bases). Per the germline V gene, CDR1 is PRHDT and CDR2 is FYEKMQ (reference sequence). This CDR3 is built from 13 residues. Trimming took off 4 bases at V and 4 bases at J, with 11 bases between the two ends. The CDR3 here is CASSWNDSYEQYF. CDR3 coding DNA: TGTGCCAGCAGCTGGAACGACAGTTACGAGCAGTACTTC.

In its sample, this clone was seen once. The rearrangement joins TRBV27 to TRBJ1-5; no clear D. In germline, CDR1 is MNHEY, CDR2 SMNVEV (reference sequence). The CDR3 runs 13 residues. V lost 7 bases and J 0 bases, leaving 7 bases between the germline ends. The CDR3 bases are TGTGCCAGCATCCCTTATAGCAATCAGCCCCAGCATTTT. Encoded protein: CASIPYSNQPQHF.

This chain links TRBV9 with TRBJ2-2, with 9 bases aligning to TRBD1. V gave up 0 bases and J gave up 3 bases; unmatched junction bases: 3. CDR1 and CDR2 (germline): SGDLS, YYNGEE. The CDR3 is 16 residues long. CDR3: CASSVGTGEDTGELFF. In DNA, the CDR3 is TGTGCCAGCAGCGTAGGGACAGGGGAGGACACCGGGGAGCTGTTTTTT. Full variable domain (outside the CDR3, taken from reference TRBV9 and TRBJ2-2): DSGVTQTPKHLITATGQRVTLRCSPRSGDLSVYWYQQSLDQGLQFLIQYYNGEERAKGNILERFSAQQFPDLHSELNLSSLELGDSALYFCASSVGTGEDTGELFFGEGSRLTVL.

The chain couples TRBV2 to TRBJ2-2; 8 positions match TRBD1. With V trimmed by 6 bases and J by 7 bases, 13 bases remained unmatched. CDR3 size: 16 residues. Germline V gene data show CDR1 as SNHLY and CDR2 as FYNNEI. Here the CDR3 DNA reads TGTGCCAGCAGCCCCACGGTGGACAGGGACGGCGGGGAGCTGTTTTTT. Residues: CASSPTVDRDGGELFF.

This clone was detected only once. J is TRBJ2-7 and V is TRBV9, with TRBD2 matching 11 bases. Unmatched junction bases numbered 19, after V lost 3 bases and J lost 5 bases. CDR1 SGDLS and CDR2 YYNGEE come from the germline V gene. This CDR3 contains 19 residues. The CDR3 DNA follows: TGTGCCAGCAGCGCGGGGACAGATTCTAGCGGGAGGTTCGGGCACGAGCAGTACTTC. As protein: CASSAGTDSSGRFGHEQYF.

CDR3 sequence: CAWRKPRVTDTQYF. In nucleotides, the CDR3 is TGTGCCTGGCGGAAGCCCCGGGTGACAGATACGCAGTATTTT. The V gene is TRBV30, the J gene TRBJ2-3; D not resolved. The CDR3 runs 14 residues. Germline CDR1 GTSNPN, CDR2 SVGIG (reference sequence). V was clipped by 5 bases and J by 3 bases, with 15 bases between them.

The CDR3 loop is CASTARGGTGELFF. As DNA, the CDR3 is TGTGCCAGCACCGCGAGGGGGGGTACCGGGGAGCTGTTTTTT. This sequence joins TRBV6-7 and TRBJ2-2, with D perhaps matching TRBD2 (7 bases). TRBV6-7 is designated an ORF whose function remains uncertain. V lost 7 bases, J lost 5 bases, and 14 bases lay in between. The CDR3 spans 14 residues.

This clone was counted once. This chain joins TRBV29-1 and TRBJ2-3; no clear D. The CDR3 consists of 15 residues. CDR1 is SQVTM, CDR2 ANQGSEA, per germline. V was cut by 1 base and J by 1 base, with 12 bases left in between. CDR3 bases: TGCAGCGTTGAAGCGACGGAGCCGGGCACAGATACGCAGTATTTT. The encoded protein is CSVEATEPGTDTQYF.

The chain couples TRBV11-2 to TRBJ1-2; 7 bases fit TRBD1. The CDR3 loop spans 16 amino acids. Losses at the gene ends were 1 base for V and 2 bases for J; bases not matched to a gene: 7. Germline V lookup: CDR1 SGHAT, CDR2 FQNNGV. In DNA, the CDR3 is TGTGCCAGCAGCTTAGCCCCAGGGGGAGGCAACTATGGCTACACCTTC. It codes for CASSLAPGGGNYGYTF.

In its sample, this clone was seen once. The chain employs TRBV27 and TRBJ2-7; D remains unclear. The CDR3 extends over 14 amino acids. V was trimmed by 2 bases and J by 2 bases, leaving 10 bases between them. Germline V gives CDR1 MNHEY, CDR2 SMNVEV (reference sequence). The CDR3 DNA reads as TGTGCCAGCAGTTTACGTCCCGCTACCTACGAGCAGTACTTC. This encodes CASSLRPATYEQYF.

The chain has TRBV23-1 and TRBJ2-7, with D possibly matching TRBD1 (5 bases). TRBV23-1 is an ORF, and what it does is uncertain. The CDR3 has 20 residues. Trimming stripped 7 bases from V and 4 bases from J, with 35 bases between. The CDR3, as DNA: TGCGCCAGCAAATCTCCTCTCCGGCTTGGGGCCCAGCCACCCTTTTACGAGCAGTACTTC. Protein sequence: CASKSPLRLGAQPPFYEQYF.

J is TRBJ2-5 and V is TRBV15, with a weak D call TRBD2 (7 bases). Trimming removed 2 bases from V and 5 bases from J, with 18 bases in between. The CDR3 consists of 16 residues. Germline V lookup: CDR1 LNHNV, CDR2 YYDKDF (reference sequence). The DNA of the CDR3 is TGTGCCACCAGCAGATGCGGGGGCCGGGAGGATGAGACCCAGTACTTC. Amino acids: CATSRCGGREDETQYF. The whole variable domain, filled in from reference TRBV15 and TRBJ2-5, reads DAMVIQNPRYQVTQFGKPVTLSCSQTLNHNVMYWYQQKSSQAPKLLFHYYDKDFNNEADTPDNFQSRRPNTSFCFLDIRSPGLGDTAMYLCATSRCGGREDETQYFGPGTRLLVL.

The chain joins TRBV28 to TRBJ2-7, with TRBD2 matching over 12 bases. CDR3 length: 17 amino acids. The germline V gene encodes CDR1 MDHEN and CDR2 SYDVKM. V shed 6 bases, J shed 4 bases, and the junction held 13 bases outside the gene matches. CDR3 sequence: CASRSYQTSGRPYEQYF. In DNA, the CDR3 is TGTGCCAGCAGGTCATACCAAACTAGCGGGAGGCCGTACGAGCAGTACTTC.

The chain recombines TRBV6-5 with TRBJ1-1, with TRBD1 matching over 7 bases. V shed 2 bases, J shed 11 bases, and the junction held 17 bases outside the gene matches. The CDR3 runs 16 residues. The V gene's germline CDR1 is MNHEY and CDR2 SVGAGI. The CDR3 reads CASSYGQGGRNSPAFF. The CDR3, as DNA: TGTGCCAGCAGTTACGGCCAAGGGGGCAGGAATAGTCCGGCTTTCTTT.

This CDR3 reads CASSRGTSGSLFSETQYF. The CDR3 DNA reads as TGTGCCAGCTCACGTGGGACTAGCGGGAGTTTGTTTTCAGAGACCCAGTACTTC. The rearrangement joins TRBV18 to TRBJ2-5; 14 positions match TRBD2. After removal of 4 bases from V and 4 bases from J, the junction contained 11 bases not matched to a gene. The germline gives CDR1 KGHSH, CDR2 LQKENI. The length of the CDR3 is 18 residues.

V is TRBV28 and J is TRBJ2-3; D is unclear. There are 14 residues in the CDR3. V lost 3 bases to trimming and J lost 1 base, with 8 bases between them. CDR1 and CDR2 (germline): MDHEN, SYDVKM. The CDR3 sequence is CASSLCRCTDTQYF. For the CDR3, the DNA is TGTGCCAGCAGTTTGTGCAGGTGCACAGATACGCAGTATTTT.

The J gene is TRBJ2-1, the V gene TRBV5-1; 7 nucleotides match TRBD2. The CDR3 covers 17 residues. The J segment lost 2 bases and the V segment lost 4 bases, leaving 12 bases of the junction unmatched. The germline gives CDR1 SGHRS, CDR2 YFSETQ. The CDR3 sequence is CASSPSTGGSTYNEQFF. The CDR3 region has the DNA TGCGCCAGCAGCCCTTCCACGGGCGGGAGCACCTACAATGAGCAGTTCTTC. Full variable domain (rest looked up from reference TRBV5-1 and TRBJ2-1): KAGVTQTPRYLIKTRGQQVTLSCSPISGHRSVSWYQQTPGQGLQFLFEYFSETQRNKGNFPGRFSGRQFSNSRSEMNVSTLELGDSALYLCASSPSTGGSTYNEQFFGPGTRLTVL.

The chain recombines TRBV5-6 with TRBJ2-1; D may be TRBD2 (5 bases). Germline lookup yields CDR1 SGHDT and CDR2 YYEEEE. This CDR3 comprises 15 residues. Trimming took off 9 bases at V and 0 bases at J, with 16 bases between the two ends. CDR3 protein: CATSWAGSSYNEQFF. The DNA for the CDR3 is TGTGCCACCTCTTGGGCGGGCTCCTCCTACAATGAGCAGTTCTTC.

The chain combines TRBV6-4 with TRBJ2-7, with TRBD2 matching over 9 bases. Trimming took 2 bases from V and 5 from J; bases not matched to a gene: 10. CDR1 and CDR2 from the germline V gene are MRHNA and SNTAGT. This CDR3 is built from 16 residues. CDR3 protein: CASSDAPASGINEQYF. Written as DNA, the CDR3 is TGTGCCAGCAGTGACGCCCCAGCTAGCGGGATCAACGAGCAGTACTTC.